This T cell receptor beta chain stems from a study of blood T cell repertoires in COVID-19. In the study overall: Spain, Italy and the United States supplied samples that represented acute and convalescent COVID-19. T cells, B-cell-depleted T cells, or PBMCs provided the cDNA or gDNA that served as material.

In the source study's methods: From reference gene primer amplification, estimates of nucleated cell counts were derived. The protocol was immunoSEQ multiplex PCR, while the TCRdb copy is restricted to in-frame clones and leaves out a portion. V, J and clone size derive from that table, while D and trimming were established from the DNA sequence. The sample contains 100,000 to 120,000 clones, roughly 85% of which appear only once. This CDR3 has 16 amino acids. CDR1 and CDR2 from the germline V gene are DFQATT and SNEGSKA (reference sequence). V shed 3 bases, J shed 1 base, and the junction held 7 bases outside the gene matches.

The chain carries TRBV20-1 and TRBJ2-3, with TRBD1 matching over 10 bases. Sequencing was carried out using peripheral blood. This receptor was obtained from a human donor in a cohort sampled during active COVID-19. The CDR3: CSASDRGRGGTDTQYF. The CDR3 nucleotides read TGCAGTGCTAGTGACAGGGGGCGCGGAGGCACAGATACGCAGTATTTT.